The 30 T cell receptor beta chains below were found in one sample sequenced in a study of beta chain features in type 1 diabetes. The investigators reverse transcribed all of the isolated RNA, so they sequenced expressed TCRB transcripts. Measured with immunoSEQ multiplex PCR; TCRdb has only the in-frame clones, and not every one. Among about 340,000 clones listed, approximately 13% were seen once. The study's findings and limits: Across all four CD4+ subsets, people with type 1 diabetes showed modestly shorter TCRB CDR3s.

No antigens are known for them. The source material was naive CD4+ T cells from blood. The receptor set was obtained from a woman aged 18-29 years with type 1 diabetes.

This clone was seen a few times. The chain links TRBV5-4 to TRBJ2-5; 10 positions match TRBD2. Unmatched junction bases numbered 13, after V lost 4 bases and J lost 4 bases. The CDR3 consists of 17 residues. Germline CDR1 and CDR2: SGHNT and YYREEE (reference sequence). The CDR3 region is CASSPGPSAGGRETQYF. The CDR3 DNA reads TGTGCCAGCAGCCCGGGCCCTTCAGCGGGAGGGAGAGAGACCCAGTACTTC.

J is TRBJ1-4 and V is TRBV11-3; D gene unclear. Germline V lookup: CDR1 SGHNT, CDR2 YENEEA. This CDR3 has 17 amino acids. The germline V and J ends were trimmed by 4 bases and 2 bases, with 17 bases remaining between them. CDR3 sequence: CASSSPYGEITNEKLFF. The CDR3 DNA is TGTGCCAGCAGCTCACCGTACGGGGAAATCACTAATGAAAAACTGTTTTTT.

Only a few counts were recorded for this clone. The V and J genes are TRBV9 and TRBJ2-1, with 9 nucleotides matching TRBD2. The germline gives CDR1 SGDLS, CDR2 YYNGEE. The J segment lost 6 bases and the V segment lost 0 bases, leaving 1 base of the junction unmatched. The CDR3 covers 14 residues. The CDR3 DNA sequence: TGTGCCAGCAGCGTAGGCGGGAGGGCCAATGAGCAGTTCTTC. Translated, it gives CASSVGGRANEQFF.

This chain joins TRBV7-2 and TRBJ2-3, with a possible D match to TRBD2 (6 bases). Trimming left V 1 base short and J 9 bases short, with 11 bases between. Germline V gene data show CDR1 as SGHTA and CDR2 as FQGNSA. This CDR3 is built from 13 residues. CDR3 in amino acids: CASSLEREKTQYF. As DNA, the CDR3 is TGTGCCAGCAGCTTAGAACGGGAGAAAACGCAGTATTTT.

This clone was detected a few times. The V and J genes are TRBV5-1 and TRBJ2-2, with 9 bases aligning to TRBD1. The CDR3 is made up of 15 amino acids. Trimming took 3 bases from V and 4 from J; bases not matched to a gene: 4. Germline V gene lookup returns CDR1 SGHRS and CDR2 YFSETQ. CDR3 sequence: CASSSGQGFTGELFF. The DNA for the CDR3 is TGCGCCAGCAGCTCGGGACAGGGATTCACCGGGGAGCTGTTTTTT.

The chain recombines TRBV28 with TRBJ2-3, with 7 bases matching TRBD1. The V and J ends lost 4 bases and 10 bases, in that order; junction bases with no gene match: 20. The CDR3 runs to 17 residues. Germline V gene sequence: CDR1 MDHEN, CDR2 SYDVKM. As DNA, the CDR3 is TGTGCCAGCAGTTGGGGCGGGCAGGGGGATGTGACTGTCCCGCAGTATTTT. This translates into CASSWGGQGDVTVPQYF.

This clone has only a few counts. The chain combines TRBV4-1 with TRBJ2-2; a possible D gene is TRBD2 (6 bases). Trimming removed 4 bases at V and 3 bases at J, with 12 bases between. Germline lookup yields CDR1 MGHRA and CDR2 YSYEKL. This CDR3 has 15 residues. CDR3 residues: CASSPPGAYTGELFF. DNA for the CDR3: TGCGCCAGCAGCCCCCCGGGAGCGTACACCGGGGAGCTGTTTTTT.

The DNA of the CDR3 is TGTGCCACCAGTCTAGGACTAGCGGCTCAAGAGACCCAGTACTTC. Its translation is CATSLGLAAQETQYF. This chain connects TRBV15 to TRBJ2-5; the match to TRBD2 covers 10 bases. The germline V gene has CDR1 LNHNV and CDR2 YYDKDF (reference sequence). The J segment lost 2 bases and the V segment lost 6 bases, leaving 6 bases of the junction unmatched. The CDR3 is made up of 15 amino acids.

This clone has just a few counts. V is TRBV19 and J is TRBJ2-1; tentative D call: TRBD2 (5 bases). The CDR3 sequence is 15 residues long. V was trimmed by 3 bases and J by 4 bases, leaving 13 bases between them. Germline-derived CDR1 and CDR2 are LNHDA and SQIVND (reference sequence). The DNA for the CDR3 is TGTGCCAGTAGTATCTCCGTAACTAGTTACAATGAGCAGTTCTTC. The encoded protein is CASSISVTSYNEQFF. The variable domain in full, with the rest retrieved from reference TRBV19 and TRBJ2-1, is DGGITQSPKYLFRKEGQNVTLSCEQNLNHDAMYWYRQDPGQGLRLIYYSQIVNDFQKGDIAEGYSVSREKKESFPLTVTSAQKNPTAFYLCASSISVTSYNEQFFGPGTRLTVL.

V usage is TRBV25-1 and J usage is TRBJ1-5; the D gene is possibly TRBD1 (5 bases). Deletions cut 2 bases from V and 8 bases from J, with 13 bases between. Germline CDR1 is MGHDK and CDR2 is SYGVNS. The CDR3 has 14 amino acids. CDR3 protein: CASSEGGRDEPQHF. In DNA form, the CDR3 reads TGTGCCAGCAGTGAAGGTGGCAGGGATGAGCCCCAGCATTTT. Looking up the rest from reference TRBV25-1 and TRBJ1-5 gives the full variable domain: EADIYQTPRYLVIGTGKKITLECSQTMGHDKMYWYQQDPGMELHLIHYSYGVNSTEKGDLSSESTVSRIRTEHFPLTLESARPSHTSQYLCASSEGGRDEPQHFGDGTRLSIL.

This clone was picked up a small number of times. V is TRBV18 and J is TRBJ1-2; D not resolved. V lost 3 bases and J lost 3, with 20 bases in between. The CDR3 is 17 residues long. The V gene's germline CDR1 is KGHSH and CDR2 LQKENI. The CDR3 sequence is CASSPLVGGGKHYGYTF. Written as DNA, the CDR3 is TGTGCCAGCTCACCCCTAGTCGGCGGAGGGAAGCACTATGGCTACACCTTC.

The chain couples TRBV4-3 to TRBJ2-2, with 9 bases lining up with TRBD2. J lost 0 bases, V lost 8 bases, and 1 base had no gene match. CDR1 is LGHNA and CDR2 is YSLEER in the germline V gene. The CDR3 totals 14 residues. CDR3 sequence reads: CASSSGANTGELFF. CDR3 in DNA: TGCGCCAGCTCTAGCGGGGCGAACACCGGGGAGCTGTTTTTT.

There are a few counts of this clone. In DNA form, the CDR3 reads TGTGCCAGCAGCGTAGGTTCAGCGGGCTCAGGGGGGTACAATGAGCAGTTCTTC. Translated: CASSVGSAGSGGYNEQFF. J is TRBJ2-1 and V is TRBV9, with a weak D call TRBD1 (7 bases). This CDR3 comprises 18 residues. V lost 0 bases to trimming and J lost 4 bases, with 20 bases between them. Germline CDR1 and CDR2: SGDLS and YYNGEE.

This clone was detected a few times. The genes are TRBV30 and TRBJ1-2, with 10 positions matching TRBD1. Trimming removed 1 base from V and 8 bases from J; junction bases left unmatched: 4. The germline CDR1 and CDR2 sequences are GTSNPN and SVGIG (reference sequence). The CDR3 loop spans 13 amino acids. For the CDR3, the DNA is TGTGCCTGGAGTGGGGACAGGGGCAGAGGCTACACCTTC. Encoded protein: CAWSGDRGRGYTF.

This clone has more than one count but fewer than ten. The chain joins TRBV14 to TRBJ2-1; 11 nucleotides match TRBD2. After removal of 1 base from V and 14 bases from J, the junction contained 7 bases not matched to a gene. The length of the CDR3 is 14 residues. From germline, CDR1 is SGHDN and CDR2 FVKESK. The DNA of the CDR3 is TGTGCCAGCAGCCAAGTAGTAGCGGGAGGGCCTAAGTTCTTC. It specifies CASSQVVAGGPKFF.

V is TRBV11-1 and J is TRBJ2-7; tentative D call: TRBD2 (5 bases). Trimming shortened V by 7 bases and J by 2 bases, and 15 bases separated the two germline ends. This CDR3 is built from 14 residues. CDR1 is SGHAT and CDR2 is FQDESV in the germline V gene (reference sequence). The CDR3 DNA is TGTGCCAGCACCCCTAGACACGGGACCTACGAGCAGTACTTC. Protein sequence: CASTPRHGTYEQYF.

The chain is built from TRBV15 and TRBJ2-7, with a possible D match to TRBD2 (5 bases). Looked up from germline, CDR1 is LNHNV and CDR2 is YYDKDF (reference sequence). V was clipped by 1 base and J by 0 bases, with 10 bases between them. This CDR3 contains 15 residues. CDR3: CATSRGVGSSYEQYV. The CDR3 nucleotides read TGTGCCACCAGCAGAGGGGTAGGGAGCTCCTACGAGCAGTACGTC.

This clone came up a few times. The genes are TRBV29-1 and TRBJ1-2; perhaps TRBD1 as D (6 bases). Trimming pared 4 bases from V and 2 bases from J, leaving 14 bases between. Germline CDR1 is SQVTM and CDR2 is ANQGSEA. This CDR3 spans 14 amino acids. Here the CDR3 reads CSVARDTINYGYTF. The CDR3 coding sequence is TGCAGCGTTGCCCGGGACACGATCAACTATGGCTACACCTTC.

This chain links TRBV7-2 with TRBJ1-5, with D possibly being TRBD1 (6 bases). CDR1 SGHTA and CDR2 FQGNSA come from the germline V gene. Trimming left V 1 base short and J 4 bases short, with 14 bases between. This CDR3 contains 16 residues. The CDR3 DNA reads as TGTGCCAGCAGCTTAGGAGGGGGGGGCCGAAATCAGCCCCAGCATTTT. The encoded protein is CASSLGGGGRNQPQHF.

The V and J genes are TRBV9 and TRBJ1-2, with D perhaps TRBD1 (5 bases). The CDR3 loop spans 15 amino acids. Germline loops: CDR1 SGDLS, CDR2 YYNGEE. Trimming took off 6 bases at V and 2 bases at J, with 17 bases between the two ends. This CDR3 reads CASTPTVDTNYGYTF. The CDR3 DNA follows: TGTGCCAGCACCCCTACGGTGGACACCAACTATGGCTACACCTTC.

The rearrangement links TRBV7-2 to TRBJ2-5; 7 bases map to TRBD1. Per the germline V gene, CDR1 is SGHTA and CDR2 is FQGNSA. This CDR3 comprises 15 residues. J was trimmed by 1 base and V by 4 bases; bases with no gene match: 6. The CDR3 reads CASSWVGDSQETQYF. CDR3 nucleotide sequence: TGTGCCAGCAGCTGGGTGGGGGACAGCCAAGAGACCCAGTACTTC. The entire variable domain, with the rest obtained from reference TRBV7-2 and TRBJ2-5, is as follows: GAGVSQSPSNKVTEKGKDVELRCDPISGHTALYWYRQSLGQGLEFLIYFQGNSAPDKSGLPSDRFSAERTGGSVSTLTIQRTQQEDSAVYLCASSWVGDSQETQYFGPGTRLLVL.

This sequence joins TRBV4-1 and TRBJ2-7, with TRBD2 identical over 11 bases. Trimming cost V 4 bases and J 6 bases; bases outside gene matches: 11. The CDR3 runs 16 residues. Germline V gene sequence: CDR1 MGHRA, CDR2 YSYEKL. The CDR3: CASSPLSGRAPGEQYV. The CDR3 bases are TGCGCCAGCAGCCCCCTTAGCGGGAGGGCCCCGGGCGAGCAGTACGTC.

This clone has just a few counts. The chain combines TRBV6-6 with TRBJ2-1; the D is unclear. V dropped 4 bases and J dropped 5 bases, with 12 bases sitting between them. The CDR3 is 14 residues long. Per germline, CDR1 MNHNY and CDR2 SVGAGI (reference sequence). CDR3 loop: CASSLRFGHNEQFF. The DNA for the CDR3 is TGTGCCAGCAGTTTAAGATTCGGTCACAATGAGCAGTTCTTC.

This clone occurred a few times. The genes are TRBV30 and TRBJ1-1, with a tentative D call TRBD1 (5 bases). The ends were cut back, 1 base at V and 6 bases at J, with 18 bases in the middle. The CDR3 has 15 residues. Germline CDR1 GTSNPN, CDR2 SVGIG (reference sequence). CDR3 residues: CAWSANRPLGSEAFF. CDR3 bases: TGTGCCTGGAGTGCCAACAGGCCCCTTGGGTCTGAAGCTTTCTTT.

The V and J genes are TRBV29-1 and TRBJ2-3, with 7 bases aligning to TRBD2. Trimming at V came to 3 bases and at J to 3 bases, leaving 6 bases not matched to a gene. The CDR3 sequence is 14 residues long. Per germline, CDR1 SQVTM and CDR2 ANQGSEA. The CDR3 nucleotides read TGCAGCGTTGATGGTCCCGGGAGGACAGATACGCAGTATTTT. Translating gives CSVDGPGRTDTQYF.

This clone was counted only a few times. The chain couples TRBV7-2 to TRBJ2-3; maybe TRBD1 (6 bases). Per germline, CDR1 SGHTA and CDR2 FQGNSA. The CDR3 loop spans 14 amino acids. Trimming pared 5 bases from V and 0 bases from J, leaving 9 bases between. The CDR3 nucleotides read TGTGCCAGCAGCACAGGGTCTAGCACAGATACGCAGTATTTT. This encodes CASSTGSSTDTQYF. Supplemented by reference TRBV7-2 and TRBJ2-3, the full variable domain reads GAGVSQSPSNKVTEKGKDVELRCDPISGHTALYWYRQSLGQGLEFLIYFQGNSAPDKSGLPSDRFSAERTGGSVSTLTIQRTQQEDSAVYLCASSTGSSTDTQYFGPGTRLTVL.

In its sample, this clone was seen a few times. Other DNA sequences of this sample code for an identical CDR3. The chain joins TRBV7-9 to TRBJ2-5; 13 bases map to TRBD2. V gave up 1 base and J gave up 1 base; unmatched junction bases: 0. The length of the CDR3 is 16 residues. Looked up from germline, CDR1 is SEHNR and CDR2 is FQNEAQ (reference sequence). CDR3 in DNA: TGTGCCAGCAGCTTAGGGACTAGCGGGGGCCAAGAGACCCAGTACTTC. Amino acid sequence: CASSLGTSGGQETQYF.

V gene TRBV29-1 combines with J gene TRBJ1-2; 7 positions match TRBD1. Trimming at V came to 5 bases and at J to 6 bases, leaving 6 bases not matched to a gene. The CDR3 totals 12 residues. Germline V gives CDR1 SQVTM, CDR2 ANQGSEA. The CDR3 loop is CSVQTGRDGYTF. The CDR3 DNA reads TGCAGCGTTCAGACAGGGCGGGATGGCTACACCTTC. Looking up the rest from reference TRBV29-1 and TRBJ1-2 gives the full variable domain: SAVISQKPSRDICQRGTSLTIQCQVDSQVTMMFWYRQQPGQSLTLIATANQGSEATYESGFVIDKFPISRPNLTFSTLTVSNMSPEDSSIYLCSVQTGRDGYTFGSGTRLTVV.

The CDR3 spells CAWGRSGGIGYTF. CDR3 DNA: TGTGCCTGGGGACGGTCCGGAGGGATCGGCTACACCTTC. The genes are TRBV30 and TRBJ1-2, with D hard to call. CDR1 GTSNPN and CDR2 SVGIG come from the germline V gene (reference sequence). The CDR3 spans 13 residues. Trimming removed 5 bases from V and 8 bases from J, with 18 bases in between.

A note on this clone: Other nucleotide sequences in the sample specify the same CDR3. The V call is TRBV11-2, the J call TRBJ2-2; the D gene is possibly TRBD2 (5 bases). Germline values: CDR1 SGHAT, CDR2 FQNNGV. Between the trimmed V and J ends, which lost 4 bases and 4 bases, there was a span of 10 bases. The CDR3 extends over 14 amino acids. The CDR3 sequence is CASSWGVGTGELFF. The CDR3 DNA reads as TGTGCCAGCAGCTGGGGAGTGGGCACCGGGGAGCTGTTTTTT.